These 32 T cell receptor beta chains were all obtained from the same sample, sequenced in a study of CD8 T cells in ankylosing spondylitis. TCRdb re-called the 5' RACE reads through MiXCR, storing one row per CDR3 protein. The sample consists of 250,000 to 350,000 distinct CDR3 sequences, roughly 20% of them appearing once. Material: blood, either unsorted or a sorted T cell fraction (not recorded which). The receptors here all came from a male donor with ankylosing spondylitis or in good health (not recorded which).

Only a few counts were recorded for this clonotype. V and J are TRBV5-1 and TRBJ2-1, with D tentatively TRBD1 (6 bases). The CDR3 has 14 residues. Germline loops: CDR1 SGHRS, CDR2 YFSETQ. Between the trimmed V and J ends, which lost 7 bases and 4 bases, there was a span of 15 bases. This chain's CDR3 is CASVGGQLYNEQFF. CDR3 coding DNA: TGCGCCAGCGTAGGGGGTCAGCTTTACAATGAGCAGTTCTTC.

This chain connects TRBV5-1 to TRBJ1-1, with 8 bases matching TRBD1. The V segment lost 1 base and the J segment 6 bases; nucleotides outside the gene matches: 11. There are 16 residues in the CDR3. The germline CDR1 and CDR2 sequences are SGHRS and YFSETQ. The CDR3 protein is CASSLTGGIQRPEAFF. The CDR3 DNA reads TGCGCCAGCAGCTTGACAGGGGGGATACAGAGGCCTGAAGCTTTCTTT.

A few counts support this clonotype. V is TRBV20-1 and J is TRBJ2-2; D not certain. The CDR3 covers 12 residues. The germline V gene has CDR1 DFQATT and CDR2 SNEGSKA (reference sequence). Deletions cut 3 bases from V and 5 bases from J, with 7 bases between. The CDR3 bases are TGCAGTGCTAGTTTTCTAACCGGGGAGCTGTTTTTT. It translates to CSASFLTGELFF.

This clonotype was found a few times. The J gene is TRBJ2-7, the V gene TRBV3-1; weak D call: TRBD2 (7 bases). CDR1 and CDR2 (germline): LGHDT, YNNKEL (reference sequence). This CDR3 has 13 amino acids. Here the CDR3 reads CASSQAGGYKQYV. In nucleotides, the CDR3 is TGTGCCAGCAGCCAAGCGGGGGGCTACAAGCAGTACGTC.

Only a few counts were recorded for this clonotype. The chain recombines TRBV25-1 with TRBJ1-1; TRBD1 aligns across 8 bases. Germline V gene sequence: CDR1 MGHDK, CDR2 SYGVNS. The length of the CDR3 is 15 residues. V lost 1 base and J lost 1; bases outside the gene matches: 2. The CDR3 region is CASSESGTGNTEAFF. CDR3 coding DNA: TGTGCCAGCAGTGAATCAGGGACAGGGAACACTGAAGCTTTCTTT.

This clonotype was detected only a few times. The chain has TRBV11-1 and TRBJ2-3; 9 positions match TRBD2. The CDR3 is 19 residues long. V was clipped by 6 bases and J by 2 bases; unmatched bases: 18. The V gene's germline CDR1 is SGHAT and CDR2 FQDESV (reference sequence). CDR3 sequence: CASRPIWAGGPFYTDTQYF. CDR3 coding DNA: TGTGCCAGCAGACCGATATGGGCGGGGGGGCCGTTTTACACAGATACGCAGTATTTT.

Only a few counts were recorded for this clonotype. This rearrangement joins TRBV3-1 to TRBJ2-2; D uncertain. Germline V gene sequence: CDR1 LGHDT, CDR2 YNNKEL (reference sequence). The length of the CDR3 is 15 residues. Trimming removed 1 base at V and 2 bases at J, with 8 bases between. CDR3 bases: TGTGCCAGCAGCCAAGTTATGCGAAACACCGGGGAGCTGTTTTTT. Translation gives CASSQVMRNTGELFF.

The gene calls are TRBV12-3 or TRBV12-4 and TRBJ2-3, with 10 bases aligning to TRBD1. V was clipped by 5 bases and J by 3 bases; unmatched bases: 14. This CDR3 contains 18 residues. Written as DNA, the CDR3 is TGTGCCAGCAGTCCCGGACAGGGGGTGTGGGTAGGAACAGATACGCAGTATTTT. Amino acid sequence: CASSPGQGVWVGTDTQYF.

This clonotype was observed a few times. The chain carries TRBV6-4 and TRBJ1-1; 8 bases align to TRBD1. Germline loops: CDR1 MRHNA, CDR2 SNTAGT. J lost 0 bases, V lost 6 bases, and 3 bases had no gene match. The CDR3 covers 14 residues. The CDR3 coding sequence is TGTGCCAGCAGGCCGACAGGGGTGAACACTGAAGCTTTCTTT. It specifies CASRPTGVNTEAFF.

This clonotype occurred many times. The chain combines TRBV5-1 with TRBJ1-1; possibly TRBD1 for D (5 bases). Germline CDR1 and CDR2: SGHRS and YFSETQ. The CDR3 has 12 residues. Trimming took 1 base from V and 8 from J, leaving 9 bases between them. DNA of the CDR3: TGCGCCAGCAGCTTGACAGGTTCCGAAGCTTTCTTT. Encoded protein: CASSLTGSEAFF. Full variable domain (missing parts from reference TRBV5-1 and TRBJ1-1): KAGVTQTPRYLIKTRGQQVTLSCSPISGHRSVSWYQQTPGQGLQFLFEYFSETQRNKGNFPGRFSGRQFSNSRSEMNVSTLELGDSALYLCASSLTGSEAFFGQGTRLTVV.

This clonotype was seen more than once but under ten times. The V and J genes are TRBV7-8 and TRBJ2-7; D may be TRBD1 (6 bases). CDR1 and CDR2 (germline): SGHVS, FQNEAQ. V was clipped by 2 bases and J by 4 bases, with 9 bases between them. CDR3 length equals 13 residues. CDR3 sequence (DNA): TGTGCCAGCAGCTTACAACAGGGTTACGAGCAGTACGTC. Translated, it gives CASSLQQGYEQYV.

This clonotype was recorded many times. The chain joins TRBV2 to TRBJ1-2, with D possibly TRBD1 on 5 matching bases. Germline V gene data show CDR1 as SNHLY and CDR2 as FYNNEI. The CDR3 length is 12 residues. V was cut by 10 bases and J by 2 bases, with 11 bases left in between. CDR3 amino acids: CATQEKNYGYTF. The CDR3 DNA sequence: TGTGCCACACAGGAGAAGAACTATGGCTACACCTTC.

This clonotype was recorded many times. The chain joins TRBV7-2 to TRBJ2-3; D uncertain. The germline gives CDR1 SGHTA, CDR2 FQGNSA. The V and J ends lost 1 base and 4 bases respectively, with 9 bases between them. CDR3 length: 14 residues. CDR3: CASSLEAKPDTQYF. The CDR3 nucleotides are TGTGCCAGCAGCTTAGAGGCGAAACCAGATACGCAGTATTTT.

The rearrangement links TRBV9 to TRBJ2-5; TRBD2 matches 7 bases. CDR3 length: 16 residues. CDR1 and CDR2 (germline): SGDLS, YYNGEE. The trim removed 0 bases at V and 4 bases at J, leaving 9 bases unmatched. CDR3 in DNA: TGTGCCAGCAGCGTAGACCCAGCGGGGTTCCGAGAGACCCAGTACTTC. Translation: CASSVDPAGFRETQYF.

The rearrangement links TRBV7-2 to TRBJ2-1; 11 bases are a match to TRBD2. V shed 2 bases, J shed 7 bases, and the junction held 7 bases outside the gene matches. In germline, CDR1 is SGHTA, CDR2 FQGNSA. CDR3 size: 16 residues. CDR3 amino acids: CASSLQRLAGRNEQFF. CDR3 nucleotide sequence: TGTGCCAGCAGCTTACAGAGACTAGCGGGACGGAATGAGCAGTTCTTC. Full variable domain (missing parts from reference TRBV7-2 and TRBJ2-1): GAGVSQSPSNKVTEKGKDVELRCDPISGHTALYWYRQSLGQGLEFLIYFQGNSAPDKSGLPSDRFSAERTGGSVSTLTIQRTQQEDSAVYLCASSLQRLAGRNEQFFGPGTRLTVL.

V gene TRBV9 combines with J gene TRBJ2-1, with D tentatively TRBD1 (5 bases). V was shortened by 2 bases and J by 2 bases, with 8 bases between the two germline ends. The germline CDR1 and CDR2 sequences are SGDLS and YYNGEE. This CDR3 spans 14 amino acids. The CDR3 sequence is CASSVAGTYNEQFF. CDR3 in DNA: TGTGCCAGCAGCGTTGCAGGGACCTACAATGAGCAGTTCTTC.

The CDR3 spells CASSHGDYGYTF. CDR3 coding DNA: TGCGCCAGCAGCCACGGTGACTATGGCTACACCTTC. The rearrangement joins TRBV5-1 to TRBJ1-2; D gene unclear. V lost 4 bases and J lost 3, with 7 bases in between. The length of the CDR3 is 12 residues. CDR1 and CDR2 from the germline V gene are SGHRS and YFSETQ.

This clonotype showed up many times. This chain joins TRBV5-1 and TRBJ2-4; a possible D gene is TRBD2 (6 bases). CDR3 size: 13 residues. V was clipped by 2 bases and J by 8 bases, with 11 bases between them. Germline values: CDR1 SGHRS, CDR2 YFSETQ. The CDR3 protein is CASSFAGSDIQYF. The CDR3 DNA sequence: TGCGCCAGCAGCTTCGCGGGGTCGGACATTCAGTACTTC.

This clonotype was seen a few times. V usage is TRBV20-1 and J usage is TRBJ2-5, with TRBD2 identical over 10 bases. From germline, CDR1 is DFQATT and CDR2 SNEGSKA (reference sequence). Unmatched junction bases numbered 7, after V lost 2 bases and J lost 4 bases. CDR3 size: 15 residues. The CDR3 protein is CSARPPSGGVETQYF. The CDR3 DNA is TGCAGTGCTAGACCCCCTAGCGGGGGAGTAGAGACCCAGTACTTC.

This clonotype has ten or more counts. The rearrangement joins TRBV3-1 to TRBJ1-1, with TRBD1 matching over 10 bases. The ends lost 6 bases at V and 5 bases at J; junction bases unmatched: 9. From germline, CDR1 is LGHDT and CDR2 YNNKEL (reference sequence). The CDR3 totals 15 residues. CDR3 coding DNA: TGTGCCAGCAGACCCCGACAGGGGGCGGGGACTGAAGCTTTCTTT. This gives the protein CASRPRQGAGTEAFF.

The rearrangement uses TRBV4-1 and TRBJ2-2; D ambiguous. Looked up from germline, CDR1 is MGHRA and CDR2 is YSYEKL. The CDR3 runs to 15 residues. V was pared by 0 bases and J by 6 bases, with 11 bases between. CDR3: CASSQDRPDPGELFF. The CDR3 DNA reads TGCGCCAGCAGCCAAGATCGGCCAGACCCCGGGGAGCTGTTTTTT.

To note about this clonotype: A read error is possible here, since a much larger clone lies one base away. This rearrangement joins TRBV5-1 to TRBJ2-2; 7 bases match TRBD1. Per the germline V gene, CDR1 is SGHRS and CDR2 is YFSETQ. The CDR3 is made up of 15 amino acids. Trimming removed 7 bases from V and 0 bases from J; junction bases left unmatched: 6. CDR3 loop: CASGGDRANTGELFF. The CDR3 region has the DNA TGCGCCAGCGGCGGCGACAGGGCGAACACCGGGGAGCTGTTTTTT.

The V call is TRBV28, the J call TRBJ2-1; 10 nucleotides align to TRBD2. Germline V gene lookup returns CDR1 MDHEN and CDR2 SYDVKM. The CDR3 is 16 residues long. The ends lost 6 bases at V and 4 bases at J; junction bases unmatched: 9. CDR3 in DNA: TGTGCCAGCAGGCCGACCGGGACTAGCGTGTACAATGAGCAGTTCTTC. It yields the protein CASRPTGTSVYNEQFF.

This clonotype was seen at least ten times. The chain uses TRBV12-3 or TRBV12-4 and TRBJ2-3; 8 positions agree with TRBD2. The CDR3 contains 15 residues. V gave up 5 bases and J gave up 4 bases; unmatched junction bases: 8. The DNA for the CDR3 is TGTGCCAGCAGTCCAACTAGCGGTCCTCCAGATACGCAGTATTTT. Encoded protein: CASSPTSGPPDTQYF.

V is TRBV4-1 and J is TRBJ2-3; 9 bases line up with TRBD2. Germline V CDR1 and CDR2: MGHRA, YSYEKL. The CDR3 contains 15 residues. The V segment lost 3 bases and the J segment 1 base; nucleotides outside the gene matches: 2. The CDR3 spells CASSHRTSGTDTQYF. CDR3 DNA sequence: TGCGCCAGCAGCCACCGGACTAGCGGCACAGATACGCAGTATTTT.

In DNA, the CDR3 is TGTGCCAGCTCACCACTTCCCCCCACGGACCACACAGATACGCAGTATTTT. As protein: CASSPLPPTDHTDTQYF. The chain joins TRBV18 to TRBJ2-3; D not resolved. Between the trimmed V and J ends, which lost 1 base and 2 bases, there was a span of 16 bases. The CDR3 loop spans 17 amino acids. CDR1 and CDR2 from the germline V gene are KGHSH and LQKENI.

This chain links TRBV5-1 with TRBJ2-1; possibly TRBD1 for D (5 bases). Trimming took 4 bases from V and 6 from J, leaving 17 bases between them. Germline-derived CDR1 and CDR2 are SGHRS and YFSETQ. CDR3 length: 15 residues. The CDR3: CASSLEPGRGNEQFF. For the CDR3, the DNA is TGCGCCAGCAGCCTGGAGCCAGGGCGAGGCAATGAGCAGTTCTTC.

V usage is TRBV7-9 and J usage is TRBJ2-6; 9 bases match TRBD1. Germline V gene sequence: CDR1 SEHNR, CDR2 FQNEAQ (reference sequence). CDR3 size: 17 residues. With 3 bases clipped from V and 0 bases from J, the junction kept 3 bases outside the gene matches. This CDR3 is CASSLGQGNSGANVLTF. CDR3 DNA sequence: TGTGCCAGCAGCTTGGGACAGGGCAACTCTGGGGCCAACGTCCTGACTTTC. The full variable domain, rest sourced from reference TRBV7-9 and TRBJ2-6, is DTGVSQNPRHKITKRGQNVTFRCDPISEHNRLYWYRQTLGQGPEFLTYFQNEAQLEKSRLLSDRFSAERPKGSFSTLEIQRTEQGDSAMYLCASSLGQGNSGANVLTFGAGSRLTVL.

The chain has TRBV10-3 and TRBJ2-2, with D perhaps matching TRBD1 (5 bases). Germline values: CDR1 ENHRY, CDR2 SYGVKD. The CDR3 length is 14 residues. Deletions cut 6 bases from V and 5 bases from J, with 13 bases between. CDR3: CAISSAGQTGELFF. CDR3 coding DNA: TGTGCCATCAGCAGTGCAGGGCAGACCGGGGAGCTGTTTTTT.

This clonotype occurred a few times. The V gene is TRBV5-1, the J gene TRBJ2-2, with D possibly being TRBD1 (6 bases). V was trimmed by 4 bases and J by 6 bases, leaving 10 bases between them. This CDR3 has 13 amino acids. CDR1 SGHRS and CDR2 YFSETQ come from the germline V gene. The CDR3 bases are TGCGCCAGCAGCACAGGGATGGCCGGGGAGCTGTTTTTT. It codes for CASSTGMAGELFF.

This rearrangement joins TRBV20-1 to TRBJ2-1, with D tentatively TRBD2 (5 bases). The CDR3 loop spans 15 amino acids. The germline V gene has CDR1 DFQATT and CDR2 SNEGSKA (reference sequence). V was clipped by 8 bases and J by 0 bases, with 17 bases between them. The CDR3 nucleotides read TGCAGTCTGCTACTCAGCGGCTCCTCCTACAATGAGCAGTTCTTC. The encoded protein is CSLLLSGSSYNEQFF.

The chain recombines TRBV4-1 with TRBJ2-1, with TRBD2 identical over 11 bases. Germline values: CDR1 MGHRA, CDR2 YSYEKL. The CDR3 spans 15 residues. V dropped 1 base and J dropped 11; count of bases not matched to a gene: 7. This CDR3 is CASSQVGGLAVKQFF. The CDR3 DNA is TGCGCCAGCAGCCAAGTGGGGGGACTAGCGGTGAAGCAGTTCTTC.